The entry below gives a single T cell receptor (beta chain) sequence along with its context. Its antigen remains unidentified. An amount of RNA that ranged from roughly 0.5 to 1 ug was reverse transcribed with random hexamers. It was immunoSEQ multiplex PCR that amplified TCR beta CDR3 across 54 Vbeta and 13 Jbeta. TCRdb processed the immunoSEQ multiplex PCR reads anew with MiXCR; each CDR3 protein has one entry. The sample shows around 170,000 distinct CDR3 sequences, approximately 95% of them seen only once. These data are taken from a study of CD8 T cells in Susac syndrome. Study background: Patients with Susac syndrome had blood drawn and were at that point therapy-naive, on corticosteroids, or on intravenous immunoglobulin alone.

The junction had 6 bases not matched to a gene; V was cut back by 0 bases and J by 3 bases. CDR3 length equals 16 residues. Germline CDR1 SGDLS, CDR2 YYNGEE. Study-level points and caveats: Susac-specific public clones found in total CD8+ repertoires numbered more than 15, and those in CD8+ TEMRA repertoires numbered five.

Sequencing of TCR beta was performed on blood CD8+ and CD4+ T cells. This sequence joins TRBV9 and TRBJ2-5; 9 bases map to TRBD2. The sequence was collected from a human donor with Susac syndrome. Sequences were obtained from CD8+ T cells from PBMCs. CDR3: CASSVDSSGSEETQYF. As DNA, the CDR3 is TGTGCCAGCAGCGTAGATAGTAGCGGGAGCGAAGAGACCCAGTACTTC.